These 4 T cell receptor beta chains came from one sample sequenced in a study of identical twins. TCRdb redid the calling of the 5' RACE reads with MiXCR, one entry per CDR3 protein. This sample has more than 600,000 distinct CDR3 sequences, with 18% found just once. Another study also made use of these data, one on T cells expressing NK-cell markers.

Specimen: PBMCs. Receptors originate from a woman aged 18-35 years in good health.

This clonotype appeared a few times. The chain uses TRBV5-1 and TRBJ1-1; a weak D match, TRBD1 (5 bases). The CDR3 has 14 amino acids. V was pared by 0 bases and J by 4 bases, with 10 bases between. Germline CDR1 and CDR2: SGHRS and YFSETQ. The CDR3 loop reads CASSLVGVGTEAFF. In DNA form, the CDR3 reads TGCGCCAGCAGCTTGGTGGGGGTTGGCACTGAAGCTTTCTTT. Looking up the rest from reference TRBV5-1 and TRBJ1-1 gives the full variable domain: KAGVTQTPRYLIKTRGQQVTLSCSPISGHRSVSWYQQTPGQGLQFLFEYFSETQRNKGNFPGRFSGRQFSNSRSEMNVSTLELGDSALYLCASSLVGVGTEAFFGQGTRLTVV.

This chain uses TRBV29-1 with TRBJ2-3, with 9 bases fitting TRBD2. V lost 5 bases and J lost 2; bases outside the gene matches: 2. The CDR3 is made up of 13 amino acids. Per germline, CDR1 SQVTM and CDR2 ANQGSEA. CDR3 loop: CSVRGRATDTQYF. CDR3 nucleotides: TGCAGCGTTCGCGGGAGGGCCACAGATACGCAGTATTTT.

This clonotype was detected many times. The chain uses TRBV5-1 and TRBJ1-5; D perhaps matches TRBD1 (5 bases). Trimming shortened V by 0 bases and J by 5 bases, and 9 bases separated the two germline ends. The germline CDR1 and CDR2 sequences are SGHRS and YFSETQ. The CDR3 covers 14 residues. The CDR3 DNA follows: TGCGCCAGCAGCTTGGCTCTAGGGGATCAGCCCCAGCATTTT. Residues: CASSLALGDQPQHF.

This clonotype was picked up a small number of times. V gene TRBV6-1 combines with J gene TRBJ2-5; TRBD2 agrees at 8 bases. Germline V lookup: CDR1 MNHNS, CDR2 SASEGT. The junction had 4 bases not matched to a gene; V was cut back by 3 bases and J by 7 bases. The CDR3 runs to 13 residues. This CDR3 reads CASSDSGTSTQYF. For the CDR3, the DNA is TGTGCCAGCAGTGATAGCGGGACCTCGACCCAGTACTTC.